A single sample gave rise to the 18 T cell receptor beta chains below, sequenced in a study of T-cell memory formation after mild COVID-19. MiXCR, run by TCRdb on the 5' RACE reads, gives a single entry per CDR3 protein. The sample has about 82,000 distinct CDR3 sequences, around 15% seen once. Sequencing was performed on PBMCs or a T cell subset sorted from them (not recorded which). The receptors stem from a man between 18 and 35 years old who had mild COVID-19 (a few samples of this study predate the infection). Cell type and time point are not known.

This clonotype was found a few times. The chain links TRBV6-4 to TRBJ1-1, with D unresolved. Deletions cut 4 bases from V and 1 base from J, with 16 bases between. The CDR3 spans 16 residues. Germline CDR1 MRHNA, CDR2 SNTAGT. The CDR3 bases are TGTGCCAGCAGTGGTCCCCTTCCGAGAGGGAACACTGAAGCTTTCTTT. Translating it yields CASSGPLPRGNTEAFF.

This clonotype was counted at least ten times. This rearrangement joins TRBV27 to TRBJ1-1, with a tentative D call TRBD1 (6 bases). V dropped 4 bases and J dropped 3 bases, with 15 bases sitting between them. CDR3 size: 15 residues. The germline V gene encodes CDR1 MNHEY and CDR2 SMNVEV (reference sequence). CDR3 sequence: CASSSLGQVYTEAFF. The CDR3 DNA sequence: TGTGCCAGCAGTTCCCTGGGACAAGTGTACACTGAAGCTTTCTTT.

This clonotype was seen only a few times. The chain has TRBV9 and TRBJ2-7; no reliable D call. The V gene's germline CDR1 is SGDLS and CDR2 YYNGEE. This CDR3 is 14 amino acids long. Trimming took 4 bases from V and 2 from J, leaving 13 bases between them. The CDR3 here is CASSPTDRPYEQYF. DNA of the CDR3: TGTGCCAGCAGCCCCACCGACCGGCCCTACGAGCAGTACTTC.

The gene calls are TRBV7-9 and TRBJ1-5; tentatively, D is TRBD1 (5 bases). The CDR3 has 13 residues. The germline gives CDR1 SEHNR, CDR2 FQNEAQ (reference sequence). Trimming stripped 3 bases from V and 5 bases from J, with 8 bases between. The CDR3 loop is CASSLAGDQPQHF. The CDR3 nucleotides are TGTGCCAGCAGCTTGGCGGGGGATCAGCCCCAGCATTTT. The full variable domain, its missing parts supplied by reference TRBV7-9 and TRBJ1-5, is DTGVSQNPRHKITKRGQNVTFRCDPISEHNRLYWYRQTLGQGPEFLTYFQNEAQLEKSRLLSDRFSAERPKGSFSTLEIQRTEQGDSAMYLCASSLAGDQPQHFGDGTRLSIL.

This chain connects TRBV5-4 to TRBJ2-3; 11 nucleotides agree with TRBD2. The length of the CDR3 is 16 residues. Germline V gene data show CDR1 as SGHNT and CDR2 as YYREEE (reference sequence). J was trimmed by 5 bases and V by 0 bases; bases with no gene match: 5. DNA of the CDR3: TGTGCCAGCAGCTTGGCGCTAGCGGGGGGAGGAGATACGCAGTATTTT. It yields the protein CASSLALAGGGDTQYF.

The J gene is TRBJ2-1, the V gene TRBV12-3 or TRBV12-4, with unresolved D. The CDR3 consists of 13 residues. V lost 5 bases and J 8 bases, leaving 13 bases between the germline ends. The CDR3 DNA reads TGTGCCAGCAGTAGAACGTCGGTCTATGAGCAGTTCTTC. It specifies CASSRTSVYEQFF.

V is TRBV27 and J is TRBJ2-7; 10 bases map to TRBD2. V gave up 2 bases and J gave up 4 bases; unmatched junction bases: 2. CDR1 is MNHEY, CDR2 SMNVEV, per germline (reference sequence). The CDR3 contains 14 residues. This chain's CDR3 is CASSLVAGGYEQYF. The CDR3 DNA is TGTGCCAGCAGTTTAGTAGCGGGGGGATACGAGCAGTACTTC.

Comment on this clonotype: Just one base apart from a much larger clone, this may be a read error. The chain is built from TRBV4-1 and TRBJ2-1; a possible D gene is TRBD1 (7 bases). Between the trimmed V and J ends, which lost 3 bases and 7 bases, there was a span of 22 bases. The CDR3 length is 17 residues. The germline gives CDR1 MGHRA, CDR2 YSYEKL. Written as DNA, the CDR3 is TGCGCCAGCAGCCATGTTGGTAGCGCCCCAGGGGGGAATGAGCAGTTCTTC. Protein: CASSHVGSAPGGNEQFF.

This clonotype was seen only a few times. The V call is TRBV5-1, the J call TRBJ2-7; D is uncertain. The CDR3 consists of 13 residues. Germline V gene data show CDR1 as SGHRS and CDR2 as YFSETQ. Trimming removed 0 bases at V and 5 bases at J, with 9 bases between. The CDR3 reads CASSLVPGNEQYV. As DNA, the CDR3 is TGCGCCAGCAGCTTGGTCCCTGGGAACGAGCAGTACGTC.

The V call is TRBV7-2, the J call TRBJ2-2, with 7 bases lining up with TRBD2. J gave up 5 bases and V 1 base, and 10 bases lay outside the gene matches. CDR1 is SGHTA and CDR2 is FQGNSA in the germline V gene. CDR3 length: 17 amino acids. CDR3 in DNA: TGTGCCAGCAGCTTAGATGGCGGGAGAGTACGGACCGGGGAGCTGTTTTTT. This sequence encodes CASSLDGGRVRTGELFF.

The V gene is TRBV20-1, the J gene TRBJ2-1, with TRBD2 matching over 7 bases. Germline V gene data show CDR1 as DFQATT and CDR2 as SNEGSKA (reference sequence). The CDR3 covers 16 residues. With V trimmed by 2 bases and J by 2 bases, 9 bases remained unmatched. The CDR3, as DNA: TGCAGTGCTAGACGGGAAACCCGGGGGGCCTACAATGAGCAGTTCTTC. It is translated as CSARRETRGAYNEQFF.

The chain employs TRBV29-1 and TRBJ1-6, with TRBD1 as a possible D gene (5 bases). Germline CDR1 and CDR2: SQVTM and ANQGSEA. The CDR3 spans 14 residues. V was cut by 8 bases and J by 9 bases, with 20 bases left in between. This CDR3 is CSSEKGPDGSPLHF. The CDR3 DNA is TGCAGCTCCGAAAAGGGGCCTGATGGTTCACCCCTCCACTTT. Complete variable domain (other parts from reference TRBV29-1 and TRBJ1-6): SAVISQKPSRDICQRGTSLTIQCQVDSQVTMMFWYRQQPGQSLTLIATANQGSEATYESGFVIDKFPISRPNLTFSTLTVSNMSPEDSSIYLCSSEKGPDGSPLHFGNGTRLTVT.

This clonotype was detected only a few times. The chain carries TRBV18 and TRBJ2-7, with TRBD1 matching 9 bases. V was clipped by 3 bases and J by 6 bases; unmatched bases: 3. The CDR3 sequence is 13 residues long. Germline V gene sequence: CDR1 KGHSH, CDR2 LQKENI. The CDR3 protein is CASSPGQGGEQYF. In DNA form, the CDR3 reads TGTGCCAGCTCACCGGGACAGGGTGGCGAGCAGTACTTC. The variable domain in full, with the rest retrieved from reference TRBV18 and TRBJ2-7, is NAGVMQNPRHLVRRRGQEARLRCSPMKGHSHVYWYRQLPEEGLKFMVYLQKENIIDESGMPKERFSAEFPKEGPSILRIQQVVRGDSAAYFCASSPGQGGEQYFGPGTRLTVT.

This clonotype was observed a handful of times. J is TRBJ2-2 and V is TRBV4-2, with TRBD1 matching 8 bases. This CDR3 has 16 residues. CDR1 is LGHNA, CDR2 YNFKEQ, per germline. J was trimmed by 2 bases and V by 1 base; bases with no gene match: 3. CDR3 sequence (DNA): TGTGCCAGCAGCCAAGGGACAGGGAGAAACACCGGGGAGCTGTTTTTT. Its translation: CASSQGTGRNTGELFF.

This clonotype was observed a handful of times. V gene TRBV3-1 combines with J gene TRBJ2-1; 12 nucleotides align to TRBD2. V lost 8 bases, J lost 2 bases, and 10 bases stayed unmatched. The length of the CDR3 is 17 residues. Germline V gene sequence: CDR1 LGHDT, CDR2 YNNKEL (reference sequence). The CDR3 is CASSHTSGGPTYNEQFF. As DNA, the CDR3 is TGTGCCAGCTCCCACACTAGCGGGGGGCCCACCTACAATGAGCAGTTCTTC.

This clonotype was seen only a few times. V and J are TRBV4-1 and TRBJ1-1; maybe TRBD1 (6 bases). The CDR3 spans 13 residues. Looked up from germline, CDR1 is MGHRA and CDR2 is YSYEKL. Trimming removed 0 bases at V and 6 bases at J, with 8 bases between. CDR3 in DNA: TGCGCCAGCAGCCAAGAGGGGGCTTCTGAAGCTTTCTTT. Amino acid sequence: CASSQEGASEAFF.

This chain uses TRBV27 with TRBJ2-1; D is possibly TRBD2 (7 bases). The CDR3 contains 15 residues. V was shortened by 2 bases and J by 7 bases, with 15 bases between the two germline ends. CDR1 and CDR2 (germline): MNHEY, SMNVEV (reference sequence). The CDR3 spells CASSLMWGGLNEQFF. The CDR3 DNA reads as TGTGCCAGCAGTTTAATGTGGGGGGGCTTAAATGAGCAGTTCTTC.

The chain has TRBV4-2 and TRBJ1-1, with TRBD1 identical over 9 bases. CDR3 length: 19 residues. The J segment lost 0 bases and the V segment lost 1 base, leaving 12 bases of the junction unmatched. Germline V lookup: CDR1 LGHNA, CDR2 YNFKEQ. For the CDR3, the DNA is TGTGCCAGCAGCCAAGCAACCTCCGGGACAGGGAGCATGAACACTGAAGCTTTCTTT. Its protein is CASSQATSGTGSMNTEAFF.